Described below is a single T cell receptor beta chain sequence and its context. The antigen it binds to is not known. No per-base quality is available; no much larger clone lies one base away. This sample stems from a study of OX40 agonist ivuxolimab in advanced cancers. With regard to the full study: Ivuxolimab was an agonistic, fully human IgG2 monoclonal antibody directed against OX40 (CD134), a costimulatory receptor. Intravenous ivuxolimab was administered to patients every 2 weeks at six dose levels: 0.01, 0.1, 0.3, 1.5, 3 and 10 mg/kg. Of the roughly 50 dose-escalation patients, hepatocellular carcinoma was present in 19, melanoma in roughly 15, renal cell carcinoma in 9 and head and neck cancer in 9. The dose-escalation cohort was about 83% male with a mean age of roughly 62 years, ranging from 23 to 79. Patients were allowed to have had prior anti-PD-1, anti-PD-L1 or anti-CTLA-4 therapy, and about 40% of the dose-escalation patients had been treated with checkpoint inhibitors. Partial responses were achieved by three dose-escalation patients, of whom one had hepatocellular carcinoma and two had cutaneous melanoma. The point of sequencing TCRbeta in the periphery was to test whether ivuxolimab changed TCR sequence diversity and drove clonal T-cell expansion. The monotherapy dose-escalation portion (N ≈ 50 patients) of the phase I ivuxolimab trial is reported in the paper.

Patients with autoimmune disease history or receiving systemic immunosuppression were excluded from the trial. Peripheral blood for TCR sequencing was drawn from every dose cohort at baseline, at cycle 4 day 1 and at cycle 7 day 1. Samples were obtained from an open-label, multicenter, first-in-human phase I dose-escalation trial of ivuxolimab. Adults with locally advanced or metastatic head and neck squamous cell, hepatocellular, melanoma or renal cell carcinoma were enrolled in the trial. Before TCR sequencing, CD4+ and CD8+ T cells were separately sorted from peripheral blood. The CDR3 holds 14 amino acids from the cysteine to the phenylalanine. Solely the CDR3 DNA is kept, with 42 bases framed from the first base. Based on the germline V gene, the CDR1 and CDR2 sequences are SGHTA and FQGNSA. Trimming removed 4 bases from V and 1 base from J, leaving 11 bases between the germline ends. What the work shows at the level of the full study, not this receptor alone: In the 0.1-3.0 mg/kg groups, partial responders were among the patients with the lowest normalized peripheral clonal expansion, particularly in CD8+ T cells. On average, CD8+ T cells showed more expanded clones than CD4+ T cells after ivuxolimab. Low levels of normalized T-cell clonal expansion were also seen in some nonresponding patients. Which antigens the clonally expanded peripheral T cells were specific for was not determined. At doses from 0.1 to 3.0 mg/kg, clonal expansion was seen in both CD4+ and CD8+ blood T cells between baseline and week 6.

Genomic DNA was isolated from the sorted cells so that the TCRbeta CDR3 region could be sequenced. TCRbeta CDR3 regions were sequenced using the immunoSEQ Assay. TCRdb's version of the immuneACCESS table is confined to in-frame rearrangements and falls short of the full clone set. An unresolved V gene accounts for under half of the shortfall where checked; the remainder is of unknown origin. A total of tens of thousands of clones appear in this sample, 85% of them only once. 0.6% to 0.8% of the sample is in the top ten clones. The rearrangement joined TRBV7-2 to TRBJ2-7; the D gene cannot be resolved reliably. The starting material was CD4+ or CD8+ T cells sorted from blood, obtained in a trial of the OX40 agonist ivuxolimab. The TCR comes from an adult with an advanced solid tumor such as melanoma, head and neck, liver or kidney cancer. At the DNA level, the sequence is TGTGCCAGCAGCTATAATACAAGGTCCTACGAGCAGTACTTC. Its protein is CASSYNTRSYEQYF.